A selection of T cell receptor beta chains follows, all from one sample in a study of tumor-infiltrating lymphocytes in primary liver carcinoma. TCRdb used MiXCR to reprocess the multiplex PCR reads, holding one entry per CDR3 protein. The table includes more than 60,000 distinct CDR3 sequences, 60% to 80% detected once. Sequenced material: liver tumor tissue from sampling region 4. These receptors were obtained from a man aged 35-49 years with primary liver carcinoma and hepatitis B virus infection. CDR3s include the opening cysteine and the closing phenylalanine or tryptophan. Each record gives: V gene, CDR3 protein.

>TRBV6-5
CASSMLAGSYNEQFF
>TRBV11-2
CASSLDVGGLAGTQYF
>TRBV11-2
CASSLVSAGWGETQYF
>TRBV4-1
CTSSSHREVTEVFF
>TRBV10-1
CASSGERDTDTQYF
>TRBV6-5
CASSQACFGTDTRYF
>TRBV4-1
CASSQDLASGGAYKQYF
>TRBV11-1
CASSLEGSTGELFF
>TRBV29-1
CSVETVWETQHF
>TRBV15
CATSNPGATNEKLFF
>TRBV11-2
CASSLVLISYEQYF
>TRBV7-9
CASSSRDRGVEETQYF
>TRBV11-2
CVSSQTPVGGKETQYF
>TRBV11-2
CTSSLSVGLAGRGYEQYF
>TRBV6-6
CASSPRQGPHQSQHF
>TRBV6-5
CAISYLGSSGANVLTF
>TRBV7-9
CASSPYYRVYEQYF
>TRBV28
CASSSSHLAEVFF
>TRBV11-2
CASSLECNRDTQYF
>TRBV30
CAWRKFDREVGELFF
>TRBV5-1
CPSSLDYGSPLHF
>TRBV14
CASRSGRKINTGELFF
>TRBV6-1
CASSELAGSYNEQFF
>TRBV19
CTSSIARNYGYTF
>TRBV28
CASSSSGGNEQFF
>TRBV5-1
CASSSGLDGEQYF
>TRBV5-4
CASSLEGTLLGETQYF
>TRBV5-6
CASSLRQGRTRELFF
>TRBV6-5
CASSLWTGMGAGANVLAF
>TRBV7-2
CASSLGPQNEQFF
>TRBV5-4
CASSPPGGNTEAFF
>TRBV6-5
CASRSSWGDEKLFF
>TRBV28
CASRVSLSLWETQYF
>TRBV29-1
CSVSPGTADQPQHF
>TRBV11-2
CASSLSMGISYGQYF
>TRBV6-5
CASSVLAGSYNEKFF
>TRBV4-1
CASSQDGGRGPKPLHF
>TRBV6-2/TRBV6-3
CVSRLPPGTDIF
>TRBV4-1
CASSQGSREGRGEQLF
>TRBV29-1
CSAPRGSYGYIF
>TRBV29-1
CSASGLAGFYEQFF
>TRBV29-1
CSVRGTSAQETQYF
>TRBV6-1
CASRRGGSTDTQYF
>TRBV4-1
CASSQMTGGYTF
>TRBV11-2
CTSSLVAPAGTRELFF
>TRBV28
CASSASRDRAYEQYF
>TRBV5-1
CAGGLAGRDNEQFF
>TRBV19
CASMGVNTGELFF
>TRBV4-1
CASSHLRLVGGPYEQCF
>TRBV11-2
CASSLDIGLTMAEQFF
>TRBV30
CAWRGIGEQFF